In its sample, the clone carrying this TCR beta chain was seen a few times. Antigen specificity is unknown. Germline V gives CDR1 MNHEY, CDR2 SVGAGI. The CDR3 is 15 amino acids. Trimming took 6 bases from V and 0 from J, leaving 13 bases between them. These data are taken from a study of T cell responses to AZD1222 COVID-19 vaccine. Libraries were prepared by immunoSEQ multiplex PCR; TCRdb keeps only in-frame clonotypes and omits some of them. Here the sample spans 83,000 or so clones, approximately 87% being singletons. Broader study findings: Donors, mostly white British, included more females; clonal diversity was possibly underestimated.

The clonotype was recovered from an adult in good health. The chain links TRBV6-5 to TRBJ2-3; D perhaps matches TRBD2 (6 bases). The specimen was peripheral blood, collected on day 0 of MenACWY control vaccination. The CDR3, as DNA: TGTGCCAGCAGCCCGCTAGCGAGCAGCACAGATACGCAGTATTTT. Amino acids: CASSPLASSTDTQYF.